The 30 T cell receptor beta chains presented below share a single source sample, sequenced in a study of memory CD4+ T cells and cytomegalovirus serostatus. The sort gate was single viable CD3+CD4+CD8-CD45RO+ cells for memory CD4+ T cells. Sequenced by immunoSEQ multiplex PCR; TCRdb stores in-frame clones only, minus some. This table has tens of thousands of clones, around 80% appearing once. Sequencing used memory CD4+ T cells from blood. These receptors all stem from an adult in good health and CMV-seronegative.

This clone was counted once. The chain recombines TRBV28 with TRBJ2-5, with a possible D match to TRBD2 (5 bases). Deletions cut 5 bases from V and 4 bases from J, with 14 bases between. Per the germline V gene, CDR1 is MDHEN and CDR2 is SYDVKM. CDR3 length: 14 amino acids. CDR3 loop: CASSRDGGRETQYF. The CDR3 region has the DNA TGTGCCAGCAGTAGAGACGGAGGTCGAGAGACCCAGTACTTC.

V and J are TRBV5-4 and TRBJ1-4, with unresolved D. Germline V gene sequence: CDR1 SGHNT, CDR2 YYREEE (reference sequence). V was trimmed by 2 bases and J by 6 bases, leaving 20 bases between them. The CDR3 has 17 residues. CDR3 coding DNA: TGTGCCAGCAGCTTCGGCCCTGATCGGCGCGTGGATGAAAAACTGTTTTTT. The encoded protein is CASSFGPDRRVDEKLFF. The full variable domain, completed using reference TRBV5-4 and TRBJ1-4, is ETGVTQSPTHLIKTRGQQVTLRCSSQSGHNTVSWYQQALGQGPQFIFQYYREEENGRGNFPPRFSGLQFPNYSSELNVNALELDDSALYLCASSFGPDRRVDEKLFFGSGTQLSVL.

There are a few counts of this clone. The sample holds other DNA sequences that translate to the same CDR3. The chain joins TRBV2 to TRBJ2-1; D remains unclear. There are 11 residues in the CDR3. Germline V gene sequence: CDR1 SNHLY, CDR2 FYNNEI. Trimming took 7 bases from V and 9 from J, leaving 10 bases between them. This CDR3 is CASTDFGEQFF. The CDR3, as DNA: TGTGCCAGCACCGACTTCGGTGAGCAGTTCTTC.

V and J are TRBV5-1 and TRBJ1-2; 8 positions agree with TRBD1. Germline CDR1 is SGHRS and CDR2 is YFSETQ. The J segment lost 7 bases and the V segment lost 0 bases, leaving 5 bases of the junction unmatched. This CDR3 has 14 amino acids. The CDR3 nucleotides read TGCGCCAGCAGCTTGGAGCTGACAGGGGCTGGCTACACCTTC. Protein: CASSLELTGAGYTF.

This clone has a single count. DNA of the CDR3: TGCGCCAGCAGCGCAGGTAACTCTGGAAACACCATATATTTT. Translated, it gives CASSAGNSGNTIYF. The chain combines TRBV5-1 with TRBJ1-3; D call uncertain. CDR3 length: 14 residues. Germline V lookup: CDR1 SGHRS, CDR2 YFSETQ. V lost 4 bases, J lost 0 bases, and 8 bases lay in between.

There are a few counts of this clone. V gene TRBV7-9 combines with J gene TRBJ1-2, with D uncertain. V was pared by 1 base and J by 0 bases, with 9 bases between. This CDR3 is built from 15 residues. CDR1 SEHNR and CDR2 FQNEAQ come from the germline V gene (reference sequence). The CDR3 sequence is CASSLEVIANYGYTF. The CDR3 DNA reads TGTGCCAGCAGCTTAGAAGTGATAGCTAACTATGGCTACACCTTC.

The chain recombines TRBV12-5 with TRBJ1-5; a possible D gene is TRBD1 (5 bases). V was shortened by 0 bases and J by 7 bases, with 13 bases between the two germline ends. The CDR3 extends over 15 amino acids. Per germline, CDR1 LGHNT and CDR2 FRNRAP. The CDR3 nucleotides read TGTGCTAGTGGTTTGGTATCAGGGTTCGGGCAGCCCCAGCATTTT. It encodes CASGLVSGFGQPQHF.

This clone was counted once. This sequence joins TRBV6-5 and TRBJ1-1, with D possibly TRBD1 on 5 matching bases. The CDR3 has 12 residues. V was shortened by 6 bases and J by 8 bases, with 13 bases between the two germline ends. CDR1 and CDR2 from the germline V gene are MNHEY and SVGAGI. CDR3 in DNA: TGTGCCAGCAGGGCGTACAGGACCGAAGCTTTCTTT. Its protein is CASRAYRTEAFF.

The chain couples TRBV19 to TRBJ1-4; 8 nucleotides line up with TRBD1. V shed 3 bases, J shed 6 bases, and the junction held 30 bases outside the gene matches. This CDR3 region has 23 residues. Germline values: CDR1 LNHDA, CDR2 SQIVND (reference sequence). The CDR3 is CASSILPWELSGTGVHEDEKLFF. CDR3 nucleotide sequence: TGTGCCAGTAGTATTCTCCCTTGGGAGTTATCAGGGACAGGAGTTCACGAGGATGAAAAACTGTTTTTT.

There are a few counts of this clone. Distinct nucleotide sequences in the sample also encode this CDR3. The chain employs TRBV29-1 and TRBJ2-3; D not certain. The germline V and J ends were trimmed by 2 bases and 1 base, with 10 bases remaining between them. In germline, CDR1 is SQVTM, CDR2 ANQGSEA. The CDR3 is 14 amino acids. The CDR3, as DNA: TGCAGCGTTGAAAAAGGGCGCGGCACAGATACGCAGTATTTT. Protein sequence: CSVEKGRGTDTQYF.

V usage is TRBV10-1 and J usage is TRBJ2-5; TRBD1 matches at 10 bases. Germline V gene data show CDR1 as WNHNN and CDR2 as SYGVQD (reference sequence). The length of the CDR3 is 15 residues. V shed 6 bases and J 4 bases; nucleotides not matched to a gene: 8. This CDR3 reads CASRGDRGRGETQYF. The CDR3 nucleotides read TGCGCCAGCAGGGGGGACAGGGGTCGAGGAGAGACCCAGTACTTC.

This clone occurred a few times. The chain's CDR3 is CASSNRRNQPQHF. CDR3 nucleotide sequence: TGTGCCAGCAGTAATCGTAGGAATCAGCCCCAGCATTTT. This rearrangement joins TRBV6-5 to TRBJ1-5; D uncertain. V lost 5 bases, J lost 4 bases, and 9 bases lay in between. CDR3 length equals 13 residues. The germline CDR1 and CDR2 sequences are MNHEY and SVGAGI.

The chain has TRBV7-6 and TRBJ2-3; 9 nucleotides line up with TRBD1. Unmatched junction bases numbered 4, after V lost 4 bases and J lost 2 bases. This CDR3 contains 15 residues. Germline lookup yields CDR1 SGHVS and CDR2 FNYEAQ. In DNA, the CDR3 is TGTGCCAGCAGCTACCGGACAGGGGTCACAGATACGCAGTATTTT. Translating gives CASSYRTGVTDTQYF.

V is TRBV5-4 and J is TRBJ2-3, with 12 bases that match TRBD2. With V trimmed by 4 bases and J by 3 bases, 9 bases remained unmatched. The CDR3 runs to 17 residues. Germline-derived CDR1 and CDR2 are SGHNT and YYREEE (reference sequence). For the CDR3, the DNA is TGTGCCAGCAGCCGCTCACTAGCGGGGGGCCGGACAGATACGCAGTATTTT. Amino acid sequence: CASSRSLAGGRTDTQYF.

CDR3 nucleotides: TGTGCCAGCAGCGCCCAGTTGAATTCACCCCTCCACTTT. Protein: CASSAQLNSPLHF. The genes are TRBV7-9 and TRBJ1-6; D gene uncertain. The CDR3 has 13 amino acids. V gave up 5 bases and J gave up 7 bases, with 9 bases separating them. Germline values: CDR1 SEHNR, CDR2 FQNEAQ (reference sequence).

The chain couples TRBV7-2 to TRBJ2-5; possible D gene TRBD2, 5 bases. There are 14 residues in the CDR3. CDR1 and CDR2 from the germline V gene are SGHTA and FQGNSA. Between the trimmed V and J ends, which lost 3 bases and 5 bases, there was a span of 13 bases. The DNA for the CDR3 is TGTGCCAGCAGCTTCCCCGGGGTGGGGGAGACCCAGTACTTC. Protein sequence: CASSFPGVGETQYF. The whole variable domain, filled in from reference TRBV7-2 and TRBJ2-5, reads GAGVSQSPSNKVTEKGKDVELRCDPISGHTALYWYRQSLGQGLEFLIYFQGNSAPDKSGLPSDRFSAERTGGSVSTLTIQRTQQEDSAVYLCASSFPGVGETQYFGPGTRLLVL.

This chain uses TRBV5-1 with TRBJ2-1, with D perhaps TRBD2 (5 bases). Germline values: CDR1 SGHRS, CDR2 YFSETQ. CDR3 length: 14 amino acids. V shed 4 bases and J shed 6 bases, with 14 bases lying between them. The CDR3 region has the DNA TGCGCCAGCAGCCCCTCGAGCGGTTCCAATGAGCAGTTCTTC. This sequence encodes CASSPSSGSNEQFF.

The CDR3 DNA is TGTGCCAGCAGTTTAGCCCGGGCCATGCAGTATTTT. The encoded protein is CASSLARAMQYF. V is TRBV28 and J is TRBJ2-3; no clear D gene. The germline CDR1 and CDR2 sequences are MDHEN and SYDVKM. V was trimmed by 2 bases and J by 11 bases, leaving 11 bases between them. The CDR3 extends over 12 amino acids.

This chain uses TRBV27 with TRBJ2-7, with D unclear. The V end lost 0 bases, the J end lost 3 bases, and 6 bases lay between the germline ends. Germline CDR1 is MNHEY and CDR2 is SMNVEV (reference sequence). The CDR3 runs 13 residues. CDR3 sequence (DNA): TGTGCCAGCAGTTTATCAGGTCGCTACGAGCAGTACTTC. Translation: CASSLSGRYEQYF.

This clone was counted a few times. The chain uses TRBV30 and TRBJ1-1; the D gene is possibly TRBD1 (6 bases). In germline, CDR1 is GTSNPN, CDR2 SVGIG (reference sequence). The CDR3 contains 16 residues. V gave up 0 bases and J gave up 3 bases, with 17 bases separating them. CDR3 DNA sequence: TGTGCCTGGAGTGTACGTCTCTACAGGGCGGACACTGAAGCTTTCTTT. This encodes CAWSVRLYRADTEAFF.

This clone was detected a few times. The V and J genes are TRBV11-3 and TRBJ2-1, with 8 bases matching TRBD1. The V segment lost 5 bases and the J segment 8 bases; nucleotides outside the gene matches: 14. The germline V gene encodes CDR1 SGHNT and CDR2 YENEEA. The CDR3 has 16 amino acids. This CDR3 reads CASSTSTGGRPDEQFF. CDR3 DNA sequence: TGTGCCAGCAGCACGAGTACAGGGGGTAGGCCGGATGAGCAGTTCTTC.

This clone appeared a single time. V gene TRBV30 combines with J gene TRBJ2-3, with 7 bases lining up with TRBD1. The germline gives CDR1 GTSNPN, CDR2 SVGIG (reference sequence). The CDR3 spans 13 residues. V gave up 0 bases and J gave up 7 bases; unmatched junction bases: 4. The chain's CDR3 is CAWSVQGSYTQYF. DNA for the CDR3: TGTGCCTGGAGTGTACAGGGGTCTTATACGCAGTATTTT.

The J gene is TRBJ2-1, the V gene TRBV5-1, with D unclear. There are 14 residues in the CDR3. Germline CDR1 is SGHRS and CDR2 is YFSETQ. Trimming removed 1 base from V and 0 bases from J, with 5 bases in between. DNA for the CDR3: TGCGCCAGCAGCTTGCTGAGCTCCTACAATGAGCAGTTCTTC. Translated, it gives CASSLLSSYNEQFF.

The chain joins TRBV28 to TRBJ2-7; no firm D call. CDR1 is MDHEN and CDR2 is SYDVKM in the germline V gene. The CDR3 contains 15 residues. The germline V and J ends were trimmed by 6 bases and 1 base, with 16 bases remaining between them. The CDR3 loop reads CASSTADPVSYEQYF. The CDR3 coding sequence is TGTGCCAGCAGCACGGCGGACCCGGTTTCCTACGAGCAGTACTTC.

There are a few counts of this clone. The V gene is TRBV28, the J gene TRBJ2-2; 10 bases match TRBD2. J lost 0 bases, V lost 2 bases, and 0 bases had no gene match. CDR3 size: 16 residues. CDR1 and CDR2 from the germline V gene are MDHEN and SYDVKM. The CDR3 bases are TGTGCCAGCAGTTTACTAGCGGGGGCGAACACCGGGGAGCTGTTTTTT. It is translated as CASSLLAGANTGELFF.

The chain uses TRBV15 and TRBJ2-5; possibly TRBD2 for D (6 bases). In germline, CDR1 is LNHNV, CDR2 YYDKDF (reference sequence). This CDR3 is built from 15 residues. The V and J ends lost 0 bases and 5 bases respectively, with 13 bases between them. CDR3 coding DNA: TGTGCCACCAGCAGAGACGGAGGGGCCTTGGAGACCCAGTACTTC. This sequence encodes CATSRDGGALETQYF. The variable domain in full, completed from reference TRBV15 and TRBJ2-5, reads DAMVIQNPRYQVTQFGKPVTLSCSQTLNHNVMYWYQQKSSQAPKLLFHYYDKDFNNEADTPDNFQSRRPNTSFCFLDIRSPGLGDTAMYLCATSRDGGALETQYFGPGTRLLVL.

By sample share, this clone is medium-sized. CDR3 loop: CATSREGRGGFQETQYF. The CDR3 DNA sequence: TGTGCCACCAGCAGAGAGGGCCGAGGGGGGTTCCAAGAGACCCAGTACTTC. The chain carries TRBV15 and TRBJ2-5; perhaps D is TRBD1 or TRBD2 (6 bases each). With 0 bases removed from V and 1 base from J, the gap between germline ends came to 15 bases. Germline CDR1 LNHNV, CDR2 YYDKDF (reference sequence). This CDR3 region has 17 residues.

The rearrangement joins TRBV7-9 to TRBJ1-1, with 9 nucleotides matching TRBD1. Looked up from germline, CDR1 is SEHNR and CDR2 is FQNEAQ (reference sequence). V gave up 2 bases and J gave up 6 bases; unmatched junction bases: 7. This CDR3 spans 15 amino acids. The CDR3: CASSLLGQGRAEAFF. The CDR3 bases are TGTGCCAGCAGCTTATTGGGACAGGGTAGAGCTGAAGCTTTCTTT.

This chain joins TRBV6-1 and TRBJ1-2; D is undetermined. This CDR3 is built from 14 residues. The germline V gene has CDR1 MNHNS and CDR2 SASEGT. Trimming stripped 4 bases from V and 3 bases from J, with 12 bases between. CDR3 bases: TGTGCCAGCAGTGGGACGTACAGTGACTATGGCTACACCTTC. This encodes CASSGTYSDYGYTF.

The rearrangement uses TRBV7-9 and TRBJ1-1, with 7 bases matching TRBD1. Germline-derived CDR1 and CDR2 are SEHNR and FQNEAQ (reference sequence). V lost 8 bases to trimming and J lost 5 bases; unmatched junction nucleotides: 8. This CDR3 has 13 amino acids. This CDR3 is CASGGQGGTEAFF. The CDR3 nucleotides read TGTGCCAGCGGCGGTCAGGGGGGAACTGAAGCTTTCTTT.